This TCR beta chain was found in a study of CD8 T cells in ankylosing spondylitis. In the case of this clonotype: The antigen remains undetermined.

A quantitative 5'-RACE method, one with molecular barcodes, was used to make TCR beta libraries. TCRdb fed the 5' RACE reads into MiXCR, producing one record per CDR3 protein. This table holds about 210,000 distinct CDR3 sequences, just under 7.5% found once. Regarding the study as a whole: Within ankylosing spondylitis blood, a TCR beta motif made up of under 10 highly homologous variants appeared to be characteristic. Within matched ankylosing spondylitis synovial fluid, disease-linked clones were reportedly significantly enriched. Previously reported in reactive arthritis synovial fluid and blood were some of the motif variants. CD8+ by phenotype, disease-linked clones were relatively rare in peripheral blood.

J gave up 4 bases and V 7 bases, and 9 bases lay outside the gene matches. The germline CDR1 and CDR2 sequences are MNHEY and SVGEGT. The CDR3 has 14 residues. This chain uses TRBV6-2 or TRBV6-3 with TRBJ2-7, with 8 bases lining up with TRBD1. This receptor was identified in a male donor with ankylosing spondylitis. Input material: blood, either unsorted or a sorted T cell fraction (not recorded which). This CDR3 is CASKPTRGLYEQYF. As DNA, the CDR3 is TGTGCCAGCAAGCCGACCAGGGGGCTTTACGAGCAGTACTTC.